This record concerns one T cell receptor beta chain sequence. The CDR3 runs to 13 residues. Germline CDR1 reads SGHTA; CDR2 reads FQGNSA. V was cut by 3 bases and J by 8 bases, with 13 bases left in between. These data come from a study of technical replicates of blood from a few donors. Produced via immunoSEQ multiplex PCR; TCRdb's table is partial and in-frame only. This sample has approximately 51,000 clones, with approximately 92% found just once. Sequencing was performed on PBMCs. The TCR originated in a human donor in good health. Some clones in this sample may be carry-over from other donors' samples. V usage is TRBV7-2 and J usage is TRBJ1-2, with D maybe TRBD1 (6 bases). CDR3 loop: CASSLGAVTGYTF. The CDR3 bases are TGTGCCAGCAGCTTGGGGGCGGTTACGGGCTACACCTTC.